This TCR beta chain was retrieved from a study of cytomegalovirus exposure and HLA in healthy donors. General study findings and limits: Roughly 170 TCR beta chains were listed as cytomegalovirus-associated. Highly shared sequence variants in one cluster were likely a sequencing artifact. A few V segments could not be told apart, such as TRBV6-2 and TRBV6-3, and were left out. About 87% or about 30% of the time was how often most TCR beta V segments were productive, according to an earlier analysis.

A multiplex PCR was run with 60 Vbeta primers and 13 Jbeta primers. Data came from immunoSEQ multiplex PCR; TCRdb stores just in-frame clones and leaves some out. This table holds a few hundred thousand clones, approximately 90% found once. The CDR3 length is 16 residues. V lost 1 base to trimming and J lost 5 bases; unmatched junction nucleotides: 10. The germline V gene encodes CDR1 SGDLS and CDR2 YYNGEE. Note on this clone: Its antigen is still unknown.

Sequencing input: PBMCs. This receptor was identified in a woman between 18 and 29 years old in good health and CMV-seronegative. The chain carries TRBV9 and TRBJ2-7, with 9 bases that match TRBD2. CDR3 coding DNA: TGTGCCAGCAGCGTAATAGGGGCTAGCGGGGATCACGAGCAGTACTTC. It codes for CASSVIGASGDHEQYF.